Reported below is one T cell receptor beta chain. Its antigen is not known. TCRdb reanalysed the RACE reads using MiXCR and keeps one entry per CDR3 protein. The table lists 190,000 or so distinct CDR3 sequences, 24% of them singletons, with under 2.5% in the top ten. Time point of the sample: patch test 3, about 24 weeks after DPC sensitization. Treatment of the sample: therapeutic diphenylcyclopropenone sensitization with weekly scalp DPC. These data are taken from a study of human T cells and chemical hapten exposure. Looking at the study overall: On the upper back, patch tests were applied with 0.01% DPC and read at 6 days. Patients, mostly women, had alopecia areata, alopecia totalis or alopecia universalis. Notes on the study in general: Donors in the study had alopecia, meaning their immune response may differ from healthy people's. Those TCRs sitting above 1 in 1000 frequency stayed the same with DPC sensitization.

The source is a middle-aged woman with alopecia areata. Some clones in this sample may be carry-over from other donors' samples. Sequences were derived from whole blood, sampled in connection with sensitization to the hapten diphenylcyclopropenone (DPC).

CDR3: CASSQLAGGDTDTQYF. CDR3 nucleotide sequence: TGTGCCAGCAGCCAACTAGCGGGGGGGGACACAGATACGCAGTATTTT. The chain combines TRBV7-3 with TRBJ2-3; TRBD2 agrees at 13 bases. CDR3 length equals 16 residues. J gave up 2 bases and V 5 bases, and 4 bases lay outside the gene matches. The germline CDR1 and CDR2 sequences are SGHTA and FQGTGA.